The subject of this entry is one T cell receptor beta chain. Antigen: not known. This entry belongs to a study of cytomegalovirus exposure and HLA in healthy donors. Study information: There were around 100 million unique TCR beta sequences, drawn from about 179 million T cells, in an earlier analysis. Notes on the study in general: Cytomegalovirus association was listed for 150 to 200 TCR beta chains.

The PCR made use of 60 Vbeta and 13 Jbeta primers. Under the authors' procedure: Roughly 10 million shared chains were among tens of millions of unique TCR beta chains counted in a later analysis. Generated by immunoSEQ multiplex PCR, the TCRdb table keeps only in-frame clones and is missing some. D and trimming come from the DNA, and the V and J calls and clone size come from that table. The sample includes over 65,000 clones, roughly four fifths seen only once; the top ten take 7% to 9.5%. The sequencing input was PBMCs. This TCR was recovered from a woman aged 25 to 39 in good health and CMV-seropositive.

CDR3 residues: CASSATSRTDTQYF. The CDR3 DNA sequence: TGTGCCAGCAGTGCCACTTCTAGGACAGATACGCAGTATTTT. The V gene is TRBV6-1, the J gene TRBJ2-3, with D unresolved. V was trimmed by 4 bases and J by 3 bases, leaving 11 bases between them. Germline CDR1 reads MNHNS; CDR2 reads SASEGT. CDR3 size: 14 residues.